These 4 T cell receptor beta chains were all obtained from the same sample, sequenced in a study of CXCR3-negative and CXCR3-positive naive CD8 T cells. Findings and caveats of the study: Naive cells with CXCR3 showed TRB CDR3s that were more hydrophobic than those in CXCR3-negative naive cells.

Their antigens remain unidentified. The libraries of TRB cDNA were prepared using 5' RACE with UMI labels. No DNA is given; TCRdb re-called the 5' RACE reads and lists each CDR3 protein once. This sample's table reports tens of thousands of distinct CDR3 sequences. The source material was naive CXCR3+ CD8+ T cells from blood. Subset here: CD45RO-CCR7+CD27+CD95- naive CD8+ T cells expressing CXCR3 (TNR3+). These receptor sequences come from a human donor in good health. Some clones in this sample may be carry-over from other donors' samples.

The chain employs TRBV28 and TRBJ2-7; TCRdb calls TRBD1, which cannot be checked without DNA. CDR1 and CDR2 (germline): MDHEN, SYDVKM. This CDR3 has 15 residues. The CDR3 loop is CASSSRDRDVYEQYF.

The chain carries TRBV6-2 or TRBV6-3 and TRBJ2-5; TCRdb picks TRBD1, but there is no DNA to check that call. Germline-derived CDR1 and CDR2 are MNHEY and SVGEGT. CDR3 length: 14 amino acids. CDR3 loop: CASSETVNQETQYF.

The chain combines TRBV5-6 with TRBJ1-1; TCRdb gives TRBD1 as the D gene, but with no DNA this cannot be confirmed. Germline CDR1 SGHDT, CDR2 YYEEEE. The CDR3 has 14 residues. The CDR3 region is CASSPGDSSVEAFF.

The V and J genes are TRBV7-9 and TRBJ2-4. Germline CDR1 reads SEHNR; CDR2 reads FQNEAQ (reference sequence). The CDR3 loop spans 11 amino acids. The chain's CDR3 is CASSLANIQYF.